A single sample is the source of the 8 T cell receptor beta chains below, sequenced in a study of T cell changes during pregnancy in multiple sclerosis (dated by TCRdb to the late 2010s). The method was the immunoSEQ multiplex PCR assay. TCRdb re-hosts the immuneACCESS table, in-frame sequences only. Its copies lack some clones; in the studies checked, an unresolved V gene accounts for under half of them, and the cause for the rest is not known. Counted in this sample were approximately 27,000 clones; around nine tenths of them appeared once. 7% to 9% of the sample belongs to the ten largest clones. Sequences were derived from CD8+ T cells from peripheral blood mononuclear cells, sampled before pregnancy. The source of these receptors is a female donor with multiple sclerosis, enrolled in a pregnancy study.

J is TRBJ1-4 and V is TRBV29-1; TRBD1 aligns across 7 bases. Trimming took 3 bases from V and 9 from J; bases not matched to a gene: 10. Germline CDR1 and CDR2: SQVTM and ANQGSEA. The CDR3 has 14 residues. CDR3 in amino acids: CSVEETGWAQKLFF. CDR3 DNA: TGCAGCGTTGAGGAGACAGGGTGGGCTCAAAAACTGTTTTTT.

The rearrangement links TRBV2 to TRBJ2-6; perhaps TRBD2 as D (6 bases). From germline, CDR1 is SNHLY and CDR2 FYNNEI. The V gene lost 6 bases and the J gene lost 2 bases, with 23 bases spanning the gap. The CDR3 covers 19 residues. In DNA form, the CDR3 reads TGTGCCAGCAGGGACCTTAGGCGGGGTCCTACTACTGGGGCCAACGTCCTGACTTTC. It codes for CASRDLRRGPTTGANVLTF.

The rearrangement joins TRBV29-1 to TRBJ1-1; D is ambiguous. V was trimmed by 4 bases and J by 7 bases, leaving 10 bases between them. The CDR3 spans 11 residues. Germline CDR1 is SQVTM and CDR2 is ANQGSEA. In DNA, the CDR3 is TGCAGCGTTGTAGCACCCTATGAAGCTTTCTTT. It encodes CSVVAPYEAFF.

The chain combines TRBV11-2 with TRBJ1-4; D is possibly TRBD1 (5 bases). V was cut by 6 bases and J by 8 bases, with 16 bases left in between. The CDR3 contains 14 residues. Per germline, CDR1 SGHAT and CDR2 FQNNGV. The CDR3 sequence is CASRKTDFEEKLFF. The CDR3 DNA sequence: TGTGCCAGCAGAAAGACAGATTTTGAAGAAAAACTGTTTTTT. The variable domain in full, with the rest retrieved from reference TRBV11-2 and TRBJ1-4, is EAGVAQSPRYKIIEKRQSVAFWCNPISGHATLYWYQQILGQGPKLLIQFQNNGVVDDSQLPKDRFSAERLKGVDSTLKIQPAKLEDSAVYLCASRKTDFEEKLFFGSGTQLSVL.

V usage is TRBV6-5 and J usage is TRBJ2-3; 7 bases map to TRBD1. The V gene end was trimmed by 3 bases and the J gene end by 2 bases; junction bases not matched to a gene: 5. Germline V lookup: CDR1 MNHEY, CDR2 SVGAGI. This CDR3 has 15 residues. CDR3 loop: CASSYSGQLTDTQYF. The CDR3 nucleotides are TGTGCCAGCAGTTATTCGGGACAGCTCACAGATACGCAGTATTTT.

This clone ranks as medium-sized. This chain connects TRBV25-1 to TRBJ2-2; perhaps TRBD2 as D (5 bases). The CDR3 is 14 amino acids. Germline V gene sequence: CDR1 MGHDK, CDR2 SYGVNS. Between the trimmed V and J ends, which lost 0 bases and 5 bases, there was a span of 7 bases. CDR3 DNA: TGTGCCAGCAGTGAATATAGGGAGACCGGGGAGCTGTTTTTT. Translated: CASSEYRETGELFF. Looking up the rest from reference TRBV25-1 and TRBJ2-2 gives the full variable domain: EADIYQTPRYLVIGTGKKITLECSQTMGHDKMYWYQQDPGMELHLIHYSYGVNSTEKGDLSSESTVSRIRTEHFPLTLESARPSHTSQYLCASSEYRETGELFFGEGSRLTVL.

The chain uses TRBV7-2 and TRBJ1-2; a weak D match, TRBD1 (6 bases). The CDR3 has 16 amino acids. V shed 3 bases and J shed 0 bases, with 14 bases lying between them. From germline, CDR1 is SGHTA and CDR2 FQGNSA. CDR3 bases: TGTGCCAGCAGCTTGAACCGGGACACCGCTAACTATGGCTACACCTTC. Its protein is CASSLNRDTANYGYTF. Using reference TRBV7-2 and TRBJ1-2 for the parts outside the CDR3, the full variable domain is GAGVSQSPSNKVTEKGKDVELRCDPISGHTALYWYRQSLGQGLEFLIYFQGNSAPDKSGLPSDRFSAERTGGSVSTLTIQRTQQEDSAVYLCASSLNRDTANYGYTFGSGTRLTVV.

This chain links TRBV5-6 with TRBJ2-1; TRBD2 might be the D (6 bases). With 0 bases removed from V and 0 bases from J, the gap between germline ends came to 10 bases. The CDR3 runs to 16 residues. In germline, CDR1 is SGHDT, CDR2 YYEEEE. The CDR3 region is CASSLGEVSSYNEQFF. CDR3 coding DNA: TGTGCCAGCAGCTTGGGGGAGGTGAGCTCCTACAATGAGCAGTTCTTC.